The clone carrying this T cell receptor (beta chain) showed up just a few times. TCRdb analysed the reads with MiXCR anew, one entry per CDR3 protein. Here the sample spans around 130,000 distinct CDR3 sequences, 7.5% to 9% being singletons. The data derive from a study of T cell repertoires in cytomegalovirus infection. CDR1 SNHLY and CDR2 FYNNEI come from the germline V gene. With 4 bases clipped from V and 5 bases from J, the junction kept 5 bases outside the gene matches. CDR3 length: 15 amino acids. The J gene is TRBJ2-2, the V gene TRBV2; 9 bases match TRBD1. This TCR derives from a human donor in good health (CMV status not recorded). Some clones in this sample may be carry-over from other donors' samples. The source material was PBMCs. CDR3 residues: CASSATGGLTGELFF. CDR3 in DNA: TGTGCCAGCAGTGCGACAGGGGGGTTAACCGGGGAGCTGTTTTTT.